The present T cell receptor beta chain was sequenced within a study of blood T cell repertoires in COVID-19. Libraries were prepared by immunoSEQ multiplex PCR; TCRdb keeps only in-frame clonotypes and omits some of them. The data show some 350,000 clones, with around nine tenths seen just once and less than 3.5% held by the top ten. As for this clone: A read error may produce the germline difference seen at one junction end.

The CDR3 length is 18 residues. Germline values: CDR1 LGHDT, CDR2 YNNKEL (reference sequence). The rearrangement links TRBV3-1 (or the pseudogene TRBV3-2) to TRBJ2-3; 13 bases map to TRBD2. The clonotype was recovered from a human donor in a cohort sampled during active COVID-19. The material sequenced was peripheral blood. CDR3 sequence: CASSLGTSGAPSTDAQYF. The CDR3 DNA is TGTGCCAGCAGCCTAGGGACTAGCGGGGCCCCTAGCACAGATGCGCAGTATTTT.